A single sample gave rise to the 20 T cell receptor beta chains below, sequenced in a study of cytomegalovirus exposure and HLA in healthy donors. The PCR was carried out with 60 Vbeta primers and 13 Jbeta primers. The data were produced by immunoSEQ multiplex PCR, yet TCRdb's version contains in-frame clones alone and is incomplete. The sample includes 100,000 to 150,000 clones, more than 80% of them seen just once. Source material: PBMCs. The source of these receptors is a man aged 40-49 years in good health and CMV-seronegative.

This chain joins TRBV18 and TRBJ2-2, with 9 bases identical to TRBD2. The CDR3 has 16 amino acids. Trimming cost V 5 bases and J 2 bases; bases outside gene matches: 6. Germline values: CDR1 KGHSH, CDR2 LQKENI. Written as DNA, the CDR3 is TGTGCCAGCTCATCGATAGCGGGGGCCAACACCGGGGAGCTGTTTTTT. Translating gives CASSSIAGANTGELFF.

V usage is TRBV30 and J usage is TRBJ2-3, with 8 bases aligning to TRBD2. The CDR3 has 16 residues. The V and J ends lost 5 bases and 5 bases, in that order; junction bases with no gene match: 15. Germline values: CDR1 GTSNPN, CDR2 SVGIG (reference sequence). This chain's CDR3 is CAWAWHTSGKKDTQYF. CDR3 nucleotide sequence: TGTGCCTGGGCCTGGCATACTAGCGGCAAGAAAGATACGCAGTATTTT. Based on the CDR3 plus reference TRBV30 and TRBJ2-3, the full variable domain is SQTIHQWPATLVQPVGSPLSLECTVEGTSNPNLYWYRQAAGRGLQLLFYSVGIGQISSEVPQNLSASRPQDRQFILSSKKLLLSDSGFYLCAWAWHTSGKKDTQYFGPGTRLTVL.

The V call is TRBV6-5, the J call TRBJ2-7, with a tentative D call TRBD1 (5 bases). CDR1 and CDR2 (germline): MNHEY, SVGAGI. V dropped 6 bases and J dropped 6 bases, with 12 bases sitting between them. The CDR3 has 12 residues. In DNA, the CDR3 is TGTGCCAGCAGAAAAGGGGATCTCGAGCAGTACTTC. This sequence encodes CASRKGDLEQYF.

CDR3 nucleotides: TGTGCCAGCAGCATCCCGACAGGGGAAGAGACCCAGTACTTC. It translates to CASSIPTGEETQYF. This rearrangement joins TRBV5-4 to TRBJ2-5; 8 bases are shared with TRBD1. CDR1 and CDR2 (germline): SGHNT, YYREEE (reference sequence). Trimming cost V 4 bases and J 3 bases; bases outside gene matches: 5. The length of the CDR3 is 14 residues.

The chain recombines TRBV9 with TRBJ1-5; D gene uncertain. Trimming left V 2 bases short and J 0 bases short, with 6 bases between. The CDR3 loop spans 14 amino acids. CDR1 and CDR2 (germline): SGDLS, YYNGEE. CDR3 bases: TGTGCCAGCAGCGTTGGAGATAGCAATCAGCCCCAGCATTTT. Translating it yields CASSVGDSNQPQHF.

The chain couples TRBV27 to TRBJ2-3, with TRBD2 matching over 13 bases. Trimming took 1 base from V and 9 from J; bases not matched to a gene: 7. This CDR3 region has 16 residues. Germline V gene lookup returns CDR1 MNHEY and CDR2 SMNVEV (reference sequence). The CDR3 nucleotides are TGTGCCAGCAGTTTATTACTAGCGGGGGGGCCGGGCACGCAGTATTTT. Amino acid sequence: CASSLLLAGGPGTQYF.

The chain is built from TRBV29-1 and TRBJ1-1; weak D call: TRBD1 (5 bases). Germline loops: CDR1 SQVTM, CDR2 ANQGSEA. Trimming left V 3 bases short and J 10 bases short, with 12 bases between. The CDR3 has 11 amino acids. For the CDR3, the DNA is TGCAGCGTTGAGGGCAGGGAGGTAGCTTTCTTT. Translation: CSVEGREVAFF.

J is TRBJ2-7 and V is TRBV28, with D perhaps matching TRBD1 (5 bases). CDR3 length: 13 residues. CDR1 is MDHEN and CDR2 is SYDVKM in the germline V gene. The V end was cut by 8 bases, the J end by 3 bases, with 14 bases between. DNA of the CDR3: TGTGCCAGCTCACCTGGGGCTGTCTACGAGCAGTACTTC. Protein: CASSPGAVYEQYF.

V gene TRBV5-1 combines with J gene TRBJ2-5, with a tentative D call TRBD2 (6 bases). V was cut by 2 bases and J by 0 bases, with 8 bases left in between. The CDR3 runs to 14 residues. Germline V gene sequence: CDR1 SGHRS, CDR2 YFSETQ. CDR3 amino acids: CASSFGGYQETQYF. The CDR3 bases are TGCGCCAGCAGCTTCGGAGGGTACCAAGAGACCCAGTACTTC. The full variable domain, its missing parts supplied by reference TRBV5-1 and TRBJ2-5, is KAGVTQTPRYLIKTRGQQVTLSCSPISGHRSVSWYQQTPGQGLQFLFEYFSETQRNKGNFPGRFSGRQFSNSRSEMNVSTLELGDSALYLCASSFGGYQETQYFGPGTRLLVL.

J is TRBJ2-5 and V is TRBV11-2; the match to TRBD1 covers 9 bases. CDR1 and CDR2 from the germline V gene are SGHAT and FQNNGV. The CDR3 is made up of 15 amino acids. Trimming at V came to 0 bases and at J to 5 bases, leaving 4 bases not matched to a gene. The CDR3 DNA is TGTGCCAGCAGCTTAGAAGGACAGGGGCAGGAGACCCAGTACTTC. This gives the protein CASSLEGQGQETQYF.

CDR3 in DNA: TGTGCCAGCAGCCGAACCTCACCGGGACAGTCTTGTCACTATGGCTACACCTTC. Protein sequence: CASSRTSPGQSCHYGYTF. The V and J genes are TRBV21-1 and TRBJ1-2; the table's D call TRBD1 went unverified against the DNA. TRBV21-1 is a known pseudogene. This CDR3 has 18 amino acids.

The rearrangement joins TRBV29-1 to TRBJ1-1; 7 nucleotides match TRBD1. Germline CDR1 and CDR2: SQVTM and ANQGSEA. This CDR3 contains 15 residues. Losses at the gene ends were 4 bases for V and 1 base for J; bases not matched to a gene: 9. This chain's CDR3 is CSVGLKGAENTEAFF. The CDR3 DNA follows: TGCAGCGTTGGGCTCAAGGGGGCTGAGAACACTGAAGCTTTCTTT.

The chain couples TRBV7-8 to TRBJ2-3; 7 bases line up with TRBD1. Germline assignment: CDR1 SGHVS and CDR2 FQNEAQ. Losses at the gene ends were 5 bases for V and 5 bases for J; bases not matched to a gene: 4. CDR3 length: 13 amino acids. The CDR3 region is CASSPGQKDTQYF. The CDR3 DNA follows: TGTGCCAGCAGCCCGGGACAGAAAGATACGCAGTATTTT.

This chain links TRBV2 with TRBJ2-5, with D possibly matching TRBD1 (5 bases). From germline, CDR1 is SNHLY and CDR2 FYNNEI. The V gene lost 3 bases and the J gene lost 5 bases, with 10 bases spanning the gap. The CDR3 is 13 amino acids. CDR3 region: CASSDQGWETQYF. Here the CDR3 DNA reads TGTGCCAGCAGTGACCAGGGTTGGGAGACCCAGTACTTC.

The chain links TRBV7-8 to TRBJ2-5; weak D call: TRBD1 (5 bases). CDR1 is SGHVS and CDR2 is FQNEAQ in the germline V gene. The germline V and J ends were trimmed by 3 bases and 7 bases, with 15 bases remaining between them. The CDR3 is made up of 14 amino acids. CDR3 bases: TGTGCCAGCAGCTTCGCTGACAGACGAGGGACCCAGTACTTC. Its protein is CASSFADRRGTQYF.

The V gene is TRBV6-1, the J gene TRBJ2-1, with 7 bases matching TRBD1. Germline trimming cut 4 bases from V and 1 base from J; bases unmatched to any gene: 4. The CDR3 covers 15 residues. CDR1 is MNHNS and CDR2 is SASEGT in the germline V gene. The CDR3 loop reads CASSVGGASYNEQFF. CDR3 sequence (DNA): TGTGCCAGCAGTGTAGGGGGCGCGTCCTACAATGAGCAGTTCTTC.

The rearrangement links TRBV2 to TRBJ2-6, with D perhaps TRBD2 (6 bases). The CDR3 extends over 14 amino acids. V lost 6 bases and J 0 bases, leaving 6 bases between the germline ends. In germline, CDR1 is SNHLY, CDR2 FYNNEI. The CDR3 nucleotides are TGTGCCAGCAGGGGGGGCTCTGGGGCCAACGTCCTGACTTTC. It yields the protein CASRGGSGANVLTF.

The genes are TRBV6-5 and TRBJ2-5; D perhaps matches TRBD2 (6 bases). CDR3 size: 14 residues. The V gene's germline CDR1 is MNHEY and CDR2 SVGAGI. Trimming cost V 6 bases and J 2 bases, with 13 bases left between them. This chain's CDR3 is CASSIGGIQETQYF. In DNA form, the CDR3 reads TGTGCCAGCAGCATCGGGGGTATACAAGAGACCCAGTACTTC.

The V and J genes are TRBV9 and TRBJ2-2; 7 bases align to TRBD1. CDR3 length: 13 residues. The V gene's germline CDR1 is SGDLS and CDR2 YYNGEE. Trimming took 4 bases from V and 7 from J; bases not matched to a gene: 4. The CDR3 bases are TGTGCCAGCAGCTTACAGGGGATCGGGGAGCTGTTTTTT. It is translated as CASSLQGIGELFF.

Of note for this clone: Other DNA sequences in the same sample also yield this CDR3. The chain has TRBV5-1 and TRBJ2-7, with D tentatively TRBD1 (6 bases). Trimming cost V 4 bases and J 1 base, with 12 bases left between them. CDR3 length equals 14 residues. Germline lookup yields CDR1 SGHRS and CDR2 YFSETQ. The CDR3 sequence is CASSPGTPSYEQYF. In DNA, the CDR3 is TGCGCCAGCAGCCCAGGGACACCTTCCTACGAGCAGTACTTC.